This T cell receptor beta chain is drawn from a study of neoadjuvant anti-PD-1 for oral cavity cancer. Here immunoSEQ multiplex PCR was the method, and the copy in TCRdb shows in-frame clones only, minus some. Seen here are tens of thousands of clones, 83% observed once, and the top ten hold less than 4%. The patients had HPV-negative, locally advanced oral cavity squamous cell carcinoma. Blood cells were analyzed directly, without culture or expansion. Trimming pared 6 bases from V and 4 bases from J, leaving 10 bases between. The CDR3 is 13 amino acids. Germline loops: CDR1 SGHVS, CDR2 FQNEAQ. Findings and limits, study-wide: TCR analyses covered only a few patients per response group.

For this clone: The antigen is not known.

The J gene is TRBJ1-3, the V gene TRBV7-8; D unresolved. This clonotype originated in a person between 40 and 85 years old with oral cavity squamous cell carcinoma. Source: PBMCs, taken before nivolumab (anti-PD-1) treatment. The CDR3: CASRGRGGNTIYF. The CDR3 DNA reads as TGTGCCAGCAGAGGGCGGGGAGGAAACACCATATATTTT.